One sample yielded the 17 T cell receptor beta chains listed below, sequenced in a study of OX40 agonist ivuxolimab in advanced cancers. Clones were read by immunoSEQ multiplex PCR, and TCRdb kept only the in-frame ones, dropping some. The sample yields 71,000 or so clones, about three quarters seen once. The sequencing here drew on CD4+ or CD8+ T cells sorted from blood, taken in a trial of the OX40 agonist ivuxolimab. These receptors all come from an adult with an advanced solid tumor such as melanoma, head and neck, liver or kidney cancer.

The chain is built from TRBV5-4 and TRBJ2-7; D may correspond to TRBD1 or TRBD2 (5 bases each). Germline CDR1 reads SGHNT; CDR2 reads YYREEE (reference sequence). V was cut by 0 bases and J by 5 bases, with 15 bases left in between. The CDR3 covers 15 residues. The CDR3 nucleotides read TGTGCCAGCAGCTTGGCCTCTCAGGGAGCGAACGAGCAGTACTTC. Translated, it gives CASSLASQGANEQYF.

The chain joins TRBV5-1 to TRBJ2-7; D call uncertain. Germline lookup yields CDR1 SGHRS and CDR2 YFSETQ. This CDR3 region has 15 residues. V dropped 5 bases and J dropped 1 base, with 16 bases sitting between them. CDR3 residues: CASSLGPKESYEQYF. For the CDR3, the DNA is TGCGCCAGCAGTTTAGGGCCCAAGGAGTCCTACGAGCAGTACTTC. The whole variable domain, filled in from reference TRBV5-1 and TRBJ2-7, reads KAGVTQTPRYLIKTRGQQVTLSCSPISGHRSVSWYQQTPGQGLQFLFEYFSETQRNKGNFPGRFSGRQFSNSRSEMNVSTLELGDSALYLCASSLGPKESYEQYFGPGTRLTVT.

This clone was seen a handful of times. V is TRBV5-8 and J is TRBJ1-5; D ambiguous. The germline gives CDR1 SGHTS, CDR2 YDEGEE. The CDR3 covers 14 residues. V lost 0 bases to trimming and J lost 3 bases, with 7 bases between them. The CDR3 loop reads CASSLDGPNQPQHF. CDR3 sequence (DNA): TGTGCCAGCAGCTTGGACGGGCCCAATCAGCCCCAGCATTTT.

V gene TRBV15 combines with J gene TRBJ1-2; D gene unclear. CDR3 length: 16 residues. Trimming removed 0 bases at V and 5 bases at J, with 16 bases between. Germline V gives CDR1 LNHNV, CDR2 YYDKDF (reference sequence). CDR3 loop: CATSRDLGSRGYGYTF. In DNA, the CDR3 is TGTGCCACCAGCAGAGATTTGGGCTCTCGCGGGTATGGCTACACCTTC.

This clone was seen a handful of times. The chain carries TRBV10-2 and TRBJ1-5; the match to TRBD1 covers 7 bases. Germline-derived CDR1 and CDR2 are WSHSY and SAAADI. Trimming removed 3 bases from V and 9 bases from J; junction bases left unmatched: 11. The CDR3 sequence is 15 residues long. The DNA for the CDR3 is TGCGCCAGCAGTGATCCGACAGGGCCTCAAGGGCCCCAGCATTTT. Its protein is CASSDPTGPQGPQHF.

Regarding this clone: A read error may explain this, as a much larger clone is one base away. The CDR3 does not end in the conserved phenylalanine or tryptophan, so this is likely a read error. This sequence joins TRBV5-1 and TRBJ1-1, with 8 bases lining up with TRBD1. The CDR3 is 15 residues long. V lost 4 bases to trimming and J lost 4 bases; unmatched junction nucleotides: 9. Germline V gene data show CDR1 as SGHRS and CDR2 as YFSETQ. As DNA, the CDR3 is TGCGCCAGCAGCAACACTGGACAGGGAAGCACTGAAGCTTTCCTT. This translates into CASSNTGQGSTEAFL.

A single count supports this clone. The gene calls are TRBV7-9 and TRBJ2-1; TRBD1 or TRBD2 may be the D gene (6 bases each). This CDR3 is built from 13 residues. The V end lost 5 bases, the J end lost 8 bases, and 13 bases lay between the germline ends. The V gene's germline CDR1 is SEHNR and CDR2 FQNEAQ (reference sequence). The CDR3 nucleotides read TGTGCCAGCAGCCCCCGGAGGGGGGATGAGCAGTTCTTC. It is translated as CASSPRRGDEQFF. The variable domain in full, with the rest retrieved from reference TRBV7-9 and TRBJ2-1, is DTGVSQNPRHKITKRGQNVTFRCDPISEHNRLYWYRQTLGQGPEFLTYFQNEAQLEKSRLLSDRFSAERPKGSFSTLEIQRTEQGDSAMYLCASSPRRGDEQFFGPGTRLTVL.

The V gene is TRBV2, the J gene TRBJ1-4, with D possibly being TRBD1 (5 bases). The CDR3 has 12 amino acids. Germline values: CDR1 SNHLY, CDR2 FYNNEI. V lost 8 bases and J lost 8, with 12 bases in between. CDR3 amino acids: CASGGYGEKLFF. Here the CDR3 DNA reads TGTGCCAGCGGGGGATATGGGGAAAAACTGTTTTTT.

This chain connects TRBV18 to TRBJ2-1; perhaps TRBD1 as D (5 bases). This CDR3 comprises 15 residues. The germline V gene encodes CDR1 KGHSH and CDR2 LQKENI. V lost 3 bases and J lost 3, with 12 bases in between. The CDR3 loop is CASSPGQGVYNEQFF. In nucleotides, the CDR3 is TGTGCCAGCTCACCCGGACAAGGGGTCTACAATGAGCAGTTCTTC.

The chain is built from TRBV7-2 and TRBJ2-3, with a tentative D call TRBD2 (7 bases). V was cut by 5 bases and J by 4 bases, with 16 bases left in between. This CDR3 has 15 amino acids. The germline V gene has CDR1 SGHTA and CDR2 FQGNSA. The CDR3 reads CASSGRGGGPDTQYF. CDR3 in DNA: TGTGCCAGCAGCGGCAGGGGAGGGGGGCCAGATACGCAGTATTTT.

The chain employs TRBV6-1 and TRBJ2-3, with TRBD2 identical over 12 bases. The CDR3 is 15 amino acids. The germline V gene encodes CDR1 MNHNS and CDR2 SASEGT. J was trimmed by 8 bases and V by 2 bases; bases with no gene match: 5. The CDR3 reads CASSELAGGRGTQYF. The CDR3 DNA is TGTGCCAGCAGTGAACTAGCGGGGGGGCGTGGTACGCAGTATTTT.

This chain joins TRBV19 and TRBJ1-1, with D possibly TRBD1 on 6 matching bases. The germline CDR1 and CDR2 sequences are LNHDA and SQIVND (reference sequence). CDR3 length: 13 amino acids. V lost 3 bases to trimming and J lost 5 bases, with 10 bases between them. CDR3 coding DNA: TGTGCCAGTAGTATGGACAGAGAGACTGAAGCTTTCTTT. It encodes CASSMDRETEAFF.

V and J are TRBV30 and TRBJ2-1; possibly TRBD1 for D (5 bases). Germline assignment: CDR1 GTSNPN and CDR2 SVGIG (reference sequence). Deletions cut 0 bases from V and 10 bases from J, with 10 bases between. This CDR3 has 12 residues. The CDR3 loop reads CAWSVSGHEQFF. The CDR3 nucleotides are TGTGCCTGGAGTGTATCCGGACACGAGCAGTTCTTC.

The rearrangement links TRBV2 to TRBJ1-4; the D gene is possibly TRBD1 (5 bases). The ends were cut back, 6 bases at V and 8 bases at J, with 19 bases in the middle. Germline-derived CDR1 and CDR2 are SNHLY and FYNNEI. The CDR3 loop spans 15 amino acids. CDR3 coding DNA: TGTGCCAGCAGGCCCGGGACGGTGGTTGGAGAAAAACTGTTTTTT. This encodes CASRPGTVVGEKLFF. Full variable domain (remainder filled in from reference TRBV2 and TRBJ1-4): EPEVTQTPSHQVTQMGQEVILRCVPISNHLYFYWYRQILGQKVEFLVSFYNNEISEKSEIFDDQFSVERPDGSNFTLKIRSTKLEDSAMYFCASRPGTVVGEKLFFGSGTQLSVL.

This sequence joins TRBV30 and TRBJ2-7; 9 nucleotides agree with TRBD2. The germline gives CDR1 GTSNPN, CDR2 SVGIG (reference sequence). This CDR3 contains 13 residues. V lost 2 bases to trimming and J lost 7 bases; unmatched junction nucleotides: 6. CDR3 in DNA: TGTGCCTGGAGTCGGACTAGCGCGCTTGAGCAGTACTTC. Translated: CAWSRTSALEQYF.

This chain connects TRBV5-4 to TRBJ2-1, with D possibly being TRBD2 (6 bases). Germline V gene lookup returns CDR1 SGHNT and CDR2 YYREEE (reference sequence). This CDR3 is 13 amino acids long. Trimming removed 4 bases from V and 7 bases from J, with 12 bases in between. CDR3 coding DNA: TGTGCCAGCAGCCAAGTCCTAGCGAATGAGCAGTTCTTC. It translates to CASSQVLANEQFF.

This chain uses TRBV5-3 with TRBJ1-1; 10 bases line up with TRBD1. TRBV5-3 is an ORF; its function is uncertain. CDR3 length: 12 residues. Trimming removed 8 bases from V and 4 bases from J; junction bases left unmatched: 2. The CDR3 spells CASRDRGTEAFF. For the CDR3, the DNA is TGTGCCAGCAGGGACAGGGGCACTGAAGCTTTCTTT.